This TCR beta chain was profiled in a study of shared clonotypes between healthy human individuals. Notes on the study in general: A reduction in generation probabilities was seen for non-shared clonotypes relative to those shared by all four donors. A limitation of the genetic and exposure-history diversity represented arose from few donors.

A remark on this clone: Antigen unknown.

Splitting of each subset's genomic DNA was done evenly across several immunoSEQ plates. Sorted-subset replicate PCR reactions contained around 220 ng DNA, corresponding to tens of thousands of T cell genomes. The table came from immunoSEQ multiplex PCR; TCRdb's copy has only in-frame clones and leaves some out. The table lists some 1 million clones, about 75% of them singletons. Sequencing was carried out using memory CD4+ T cells sorted from blood. Noted subset: CD45RA-negative fraction. The sequence was collected from a man aged 18-30 years in good health.

CDR3 coding DNA: TGTGCCAGCAGCCCCGGAAGGAGCACAGATACGCAGTATTTT. It yields the protein CASSPGRSTDTQYF. The chain employs TRBV7-6 and TRBJ2-3; no clear D gene. This CDR3 spans 14 amino acids. The germline gives CDR1 SGHVS, CDR2 FNYEAQ. V dropped 5 bases and J dropped 0 bases, with 9 bases sitting between them.